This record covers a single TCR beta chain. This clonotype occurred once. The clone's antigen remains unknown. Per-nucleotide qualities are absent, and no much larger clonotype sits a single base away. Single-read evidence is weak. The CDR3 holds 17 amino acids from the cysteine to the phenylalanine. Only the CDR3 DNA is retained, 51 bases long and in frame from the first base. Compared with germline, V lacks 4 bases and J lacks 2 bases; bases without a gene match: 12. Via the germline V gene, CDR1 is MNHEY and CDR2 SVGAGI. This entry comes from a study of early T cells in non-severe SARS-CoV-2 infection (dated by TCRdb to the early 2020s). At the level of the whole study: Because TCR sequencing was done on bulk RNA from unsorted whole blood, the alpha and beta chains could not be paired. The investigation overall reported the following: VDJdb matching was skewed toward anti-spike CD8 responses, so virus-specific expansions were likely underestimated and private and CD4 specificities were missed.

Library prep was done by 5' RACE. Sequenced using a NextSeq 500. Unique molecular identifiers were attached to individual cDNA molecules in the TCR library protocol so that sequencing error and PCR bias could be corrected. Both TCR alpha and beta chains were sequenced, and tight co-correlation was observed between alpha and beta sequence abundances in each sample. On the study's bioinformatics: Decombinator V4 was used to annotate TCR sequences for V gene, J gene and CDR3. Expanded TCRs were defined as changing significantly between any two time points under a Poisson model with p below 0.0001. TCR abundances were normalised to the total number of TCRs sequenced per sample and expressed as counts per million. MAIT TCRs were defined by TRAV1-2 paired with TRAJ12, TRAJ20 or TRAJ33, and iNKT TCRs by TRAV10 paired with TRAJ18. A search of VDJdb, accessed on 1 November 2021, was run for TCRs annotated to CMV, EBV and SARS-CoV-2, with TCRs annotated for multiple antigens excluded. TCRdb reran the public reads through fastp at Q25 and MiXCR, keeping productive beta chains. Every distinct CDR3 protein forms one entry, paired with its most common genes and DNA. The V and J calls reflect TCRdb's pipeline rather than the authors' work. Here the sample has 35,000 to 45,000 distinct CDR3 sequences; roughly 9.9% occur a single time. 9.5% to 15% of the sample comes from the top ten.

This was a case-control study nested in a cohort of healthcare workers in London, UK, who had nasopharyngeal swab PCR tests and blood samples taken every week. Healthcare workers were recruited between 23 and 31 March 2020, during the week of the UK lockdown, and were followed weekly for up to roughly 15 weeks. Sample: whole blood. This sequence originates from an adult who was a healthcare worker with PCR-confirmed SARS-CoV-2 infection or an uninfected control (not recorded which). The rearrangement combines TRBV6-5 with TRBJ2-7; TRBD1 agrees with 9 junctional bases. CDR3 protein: CASSSSSVGTGPYEQYF. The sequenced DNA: TGTGCCAGCAGTTCCTCCTCCGTAGGGACAGGGCCCTACGAGCAGTACTTC.